This TCR beta chain comes out of a study of T cells in Graves' hyperthyroidism and ophthalmopathy. Uncontrolled infection, other autoimmune disease, pregnancy and lactation each barred patients from inclusion. Every diagnosis used clinical symptoms, serum thyroxine and TRAb, thyroid ultrasound and orbital computed tomography. The study's findings and limits: Through a model of 13 V-J features, ophthalmopathy was separated from stable hyperthyroidism.

Amplification yielded TCR beta CDR3 regions, with RNA transcripts as the source. Carried out on the TCR CDR3, a first-round RT-PCR used the HTBI primer set. TCRdb processed the multiplex PCR reads anew with MiXCR; each CDR3 protein has one entry. The table has more than 350,000 distinct CDR3 sequences, approximately 14% seen once; the top ten hold 15% to 20%. Trimming removed 6 bases from V and 2 bases from J; junction bases left unmatched: 5. CDR3 length: 15 residues. Germline values: CDR1 MNHNS, CDR2 SASEGT. This clonotype showed up many times. Its antigen remains unidentified. This clonotype was obtained from a woman aged 25 to 45 with Graves' ophthalmopathy. Source material: blood. The chain carries TRBV6-1 and TRBJ2-3; 10 nucleotides align to TRBD2. The CDR3 reads CASRQSGGATDTQYF. The CDR3 bases are TGTGCCAGCAGGCAAAGCGGGGGGGCCACAGATACGCAGTATTTT.